This paragraph reports one T cell receptor (beta chain). These data are taken from a study of T cell changes during pregnancy in multiple sclerosis. Sequenced by immunoSEQ multiplex PCR; TCRdb stores in-frame clones only, minus some. The sample includes about 40,000 clones, 80% to 90% seen only once; the top ten take roughly 5%. Trimming stripped 6 bases from V and 8 bases from J, with 20 bases between. Germline values: CDR1 MNHEY, CDR2 SVGAGI. The CDR3 covers 15 residues. Sequenced here: peripheral blood, sampled in the first trimester of pregnancy. The V call is TRBV6-5, the J call TRBJ2-1, with D unclear. This clonotype originated in a female donor in good health, enrolled as a control in a pregnancy study. The CDR3 DNA reads TGTGCCAGCAGCCTGGTAGCACCCGTACGGGATGAGCAGTTCTTC. Translating it yields CASSLVAPVRDEQFF.